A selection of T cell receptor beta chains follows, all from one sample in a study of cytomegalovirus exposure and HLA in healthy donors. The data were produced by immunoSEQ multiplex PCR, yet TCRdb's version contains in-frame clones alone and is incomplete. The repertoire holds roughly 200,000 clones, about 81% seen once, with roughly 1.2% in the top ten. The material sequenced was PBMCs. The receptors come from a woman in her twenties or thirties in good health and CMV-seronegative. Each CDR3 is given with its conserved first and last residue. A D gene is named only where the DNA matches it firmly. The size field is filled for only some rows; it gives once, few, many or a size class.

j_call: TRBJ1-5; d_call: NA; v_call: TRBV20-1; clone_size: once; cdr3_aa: CSAPRGGAQHF; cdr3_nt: TGCAGTGCCCCCCGGGGTGGAGCCCAGCATTTT
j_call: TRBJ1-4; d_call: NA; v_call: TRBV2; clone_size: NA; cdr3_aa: CASSLNGQINNEKLFF; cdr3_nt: TGTGCCAGCAGTTTAAACGGACAGATCAATAATGAAAAACTGTTTTTT
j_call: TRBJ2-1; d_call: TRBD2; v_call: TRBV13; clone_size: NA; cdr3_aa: CASSLYPPSGPHEQFF; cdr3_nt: TGTGCCAGCAGCTTATATCCCCCTAGCGGGCCCCATGAGCAGTTCTTC
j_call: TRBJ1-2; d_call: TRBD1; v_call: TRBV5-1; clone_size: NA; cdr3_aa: CASSLAGSGQFRDGYTF; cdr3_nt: TGCGCCAGCAGCTTGGCTGGCTCGGGACAGTTTAGGGATGGCTACACCTTC
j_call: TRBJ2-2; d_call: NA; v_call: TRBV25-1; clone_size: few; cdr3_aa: CASSLERGRTGELFF; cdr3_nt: TGTGCCAGCAGCCTGGAAAGGGGCCGGACCGGGGAGCTGTTTTTT
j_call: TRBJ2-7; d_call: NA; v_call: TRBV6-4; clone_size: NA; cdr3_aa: CASSDSGGSEQYF; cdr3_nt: TGTGCCAGCAGTGATTCAGGGGGGAGCGAGCAGTACTTC
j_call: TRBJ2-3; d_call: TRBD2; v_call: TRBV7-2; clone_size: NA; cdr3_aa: CASSPRTSGGADTQYF; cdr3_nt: TGTGCCAGCAGCCCCCGGACTAGCGGGGGGGCAGATACGCAGTATTTT
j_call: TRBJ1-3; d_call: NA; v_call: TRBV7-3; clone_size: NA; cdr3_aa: CASSPGSGNTIYF; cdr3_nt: TGTGCCAGCAGCCCAGGATCTGGAAACACCATATATTTT
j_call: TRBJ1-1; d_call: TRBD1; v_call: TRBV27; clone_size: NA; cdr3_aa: CASSRQGLNTEAFF; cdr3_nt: TGTGCCAGCAGTAGACAGGGACTGAACACTGAAGCTTTCTTT
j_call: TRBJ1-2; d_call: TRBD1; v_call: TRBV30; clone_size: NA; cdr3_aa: CAWIPLGRGSYTF; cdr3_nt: TGTGCCTGGATCCCACTGGGCAGGGGGAGCTACACCTTC
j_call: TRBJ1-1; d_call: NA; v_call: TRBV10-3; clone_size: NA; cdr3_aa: CAIRDYRDEAFF; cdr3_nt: TGTGCCATCAGAGACTACAGGGATGAAGCTTTCTTT
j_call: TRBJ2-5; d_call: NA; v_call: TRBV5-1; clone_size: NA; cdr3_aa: CASSWNRGETQYF; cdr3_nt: TGCGCCAGCAGCTGGAATCGGGGAGAGACCCAGTACTTC
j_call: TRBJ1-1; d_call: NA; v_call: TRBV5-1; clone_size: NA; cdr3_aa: CASSLDPGTLSEAFF; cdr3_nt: TGCGCCAGCAGCTTGGACCCGGGGACTTTGTCTGAAGCTTTCTTT
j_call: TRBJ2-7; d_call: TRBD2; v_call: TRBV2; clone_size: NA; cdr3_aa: CASKGTSWRGEQYF; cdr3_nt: TGTGCCAGCAAAGGGACTAGCTGGAGGGGCGAGCAGTACTTC
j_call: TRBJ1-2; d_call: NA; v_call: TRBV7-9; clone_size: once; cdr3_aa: CASSLFDVEDYGYTF; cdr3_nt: TGTGCCAGCAGCTTATTTGACGTCGAGGACTATGGCTACACCTTC
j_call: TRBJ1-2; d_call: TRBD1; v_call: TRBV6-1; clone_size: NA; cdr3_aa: CASTGTDYGYTF; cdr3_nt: TGTGCCAGCACCGGGACAGACTATGGCTACACCTTC
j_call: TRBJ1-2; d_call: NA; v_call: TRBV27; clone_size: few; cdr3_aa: CASSLSDSRYGYTF; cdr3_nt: TGTGCCAGCAGTTTATCCGACAGTCGGTATGGCTACACCTTC
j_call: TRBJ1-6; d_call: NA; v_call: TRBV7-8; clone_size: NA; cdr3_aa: CASSAGRGGDSPLHF; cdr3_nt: TGTGCCAGCAGCGCGGGTAGGGGAGGGGATTCACCCCTCCACTTT
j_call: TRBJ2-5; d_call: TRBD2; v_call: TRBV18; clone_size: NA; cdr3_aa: CASSLGTSGSGQETQYF; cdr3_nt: TGTGCCAGCTCACTCGGAACTAGCGGAAGCGGACAAGAGACCCAGTACTTC
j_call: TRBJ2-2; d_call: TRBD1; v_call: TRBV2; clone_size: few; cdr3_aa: CAGKGQANTGELFF; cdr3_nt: TGTGCCGGAAAGGGACAGGCGAACACCGGGGAGCTGTTTTTT
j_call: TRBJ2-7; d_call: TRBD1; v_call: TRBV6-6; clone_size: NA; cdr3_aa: CASSWEYRGSGYEQYF; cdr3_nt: TGTGCCAGCAGTTGGGAGTACAGGGGGAGCGGATACGAGCAGTACTTC
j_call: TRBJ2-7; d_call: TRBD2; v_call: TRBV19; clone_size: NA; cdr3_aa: CASSEPSGMRDEQYF; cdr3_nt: TGTGCCAGTAGTGAACCTAGCGGGATGAGGGACGAGCAGTACTTC
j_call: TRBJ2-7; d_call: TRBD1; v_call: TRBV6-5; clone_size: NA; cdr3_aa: CASRSAGQGEGEQYF; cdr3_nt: TGTGCCAGCAGATCGGCCGGACAGGGTGAGGGGGAGCAGTACTTC
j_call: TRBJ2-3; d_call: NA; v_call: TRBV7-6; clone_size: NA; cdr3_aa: CASSLDGGSTDTQYF; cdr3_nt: TGTGCCAGCAGCTTAGATGGGGGGAGCACAGATACGCAGTATTTT
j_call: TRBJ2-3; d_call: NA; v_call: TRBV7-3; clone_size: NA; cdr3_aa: CASSLAGALPFTDTQYF; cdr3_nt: TGTGCCAGCAGCTTGGCGGGGGCCCTTCCCTTCACAGATACGCAGTATTTT
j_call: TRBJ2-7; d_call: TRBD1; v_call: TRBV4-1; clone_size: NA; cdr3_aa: CASSRGQVSYEQYF; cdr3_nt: TGCGCCAGCAGCCGCGGACAGGTCTCCTACGAGCAGTACTTC
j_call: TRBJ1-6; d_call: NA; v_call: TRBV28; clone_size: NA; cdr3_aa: CASSLRQHNSPLHF; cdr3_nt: TGTGCCAGCAGTTTACGACAGCATAATTCACCCCTCCACTTT
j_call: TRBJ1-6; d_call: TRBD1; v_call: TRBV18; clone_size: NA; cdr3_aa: CASSPFSDREDSPLHF; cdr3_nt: TGTGCCAGCTCACCATTCTCCGACAGGGAGGATTCACCCCTCCACTTT
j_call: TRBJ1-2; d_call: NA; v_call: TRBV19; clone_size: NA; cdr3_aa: CASSSQAPNYGYTF; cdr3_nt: TGTGCCAGTAGTTCCCAGGCCCCTAACTATGGCTACACCTTC
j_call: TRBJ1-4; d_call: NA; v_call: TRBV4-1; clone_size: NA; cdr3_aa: CASSQESGGYATNEKLFF; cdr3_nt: TGCGCCAGCAGCCAAGAGTCGGGGGGTTATGCAACTAATGAAAAACTGTTTTTT
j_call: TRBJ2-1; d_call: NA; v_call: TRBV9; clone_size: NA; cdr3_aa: CASSVHPRAYNEQFF; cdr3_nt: TGTGCCAGCAGCGTACACCCCCGAGCCTACAATGAGCAGTTCTTC
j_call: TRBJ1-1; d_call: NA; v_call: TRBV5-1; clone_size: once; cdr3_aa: CASSLPPPAGWNTEAFF; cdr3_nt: TGCGCCAGCAGCTTGCCCCCCCCCGCGGGGTGGAACACTGAAGCTTTCTTT
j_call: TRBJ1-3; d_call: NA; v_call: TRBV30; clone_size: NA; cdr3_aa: CAWSVEYGNTIYF; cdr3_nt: TGTGCCTGGAGTGTCGAGTACGGAAACACCATATATTTT
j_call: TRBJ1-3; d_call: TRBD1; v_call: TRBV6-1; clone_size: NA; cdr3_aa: CASSEAPGQGNTIYF; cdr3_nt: TGTGCCAGCAGTGAAGCTCCGGGACAGGGAAACACCATATATTTT
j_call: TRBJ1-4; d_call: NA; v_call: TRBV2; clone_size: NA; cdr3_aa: CASRREGLTNEKLFF; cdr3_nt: TGTGCCAGTAGGAGGGAGGGTCTTACTAATGAAAAACTGTTTTTT
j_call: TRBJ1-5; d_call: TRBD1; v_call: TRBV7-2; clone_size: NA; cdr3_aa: CASSPLRDRSMQPQHF; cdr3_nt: TGTGCCAGCAGCCCCCTCCGGGACAGATCGATGCAGCCCCAGCATTTT
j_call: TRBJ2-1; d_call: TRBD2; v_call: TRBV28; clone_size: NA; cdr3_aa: CASSIGSGTYNEQFF; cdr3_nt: TGTGCCAGCAGTATAGGGAGCGGGACCTACAATGAGCAGTTCTTC
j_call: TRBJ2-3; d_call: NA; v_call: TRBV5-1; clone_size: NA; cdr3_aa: CASSFSGDTQYF; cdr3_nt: TGCGCCAGCAGCTTTTCAGGAGATACGCAGTATTTT
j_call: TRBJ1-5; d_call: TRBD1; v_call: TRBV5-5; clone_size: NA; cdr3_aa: CASSLGDSSNQPQHF; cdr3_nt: TGTGCCAGCAGCTTGGGGGACAGTTCGAATCAGCCCCAGCATTTT
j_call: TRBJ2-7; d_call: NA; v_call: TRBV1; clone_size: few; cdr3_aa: CTSSHLIGLAGTYEQYF; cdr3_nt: TGCACCAGCAGCCACCTCATAGGACTAGCGGGGACGTACGAGCAGTACTTC
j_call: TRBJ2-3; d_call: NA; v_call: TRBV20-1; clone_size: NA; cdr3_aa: CSANGADTQYF; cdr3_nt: TGCAGTGCAAACGGGGCAGATACGCAGTATTTT
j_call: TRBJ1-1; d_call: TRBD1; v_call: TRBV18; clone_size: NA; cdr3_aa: CASSPPTGTVYTEAFF; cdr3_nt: TGTGCCAGCTCACCACCTACCGGGACAGTTTACACTGAAGCTTTCTTT
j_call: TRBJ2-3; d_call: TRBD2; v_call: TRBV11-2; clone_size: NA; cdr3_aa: CASSYSGVFTDTQYF; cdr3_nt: TGTGCCAGCAGCTATAGCGGGGTTTTCACAGATACGCAGTATTTT
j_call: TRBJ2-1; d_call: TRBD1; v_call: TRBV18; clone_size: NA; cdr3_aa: CASSTGTGSYNEQFF; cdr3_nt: TGTGCCAGCTCTACGGGGACAGGGTCCTACAATGAGCAGTTCTTC
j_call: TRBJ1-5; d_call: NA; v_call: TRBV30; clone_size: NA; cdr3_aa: CAWSVGAGYNQPQHF; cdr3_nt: TGTGCCTGGAGTGTAGGTGCGGGTTACAATCAGCCCCAGCATTTT
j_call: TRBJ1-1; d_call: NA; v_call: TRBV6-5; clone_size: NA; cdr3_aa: CASSDGDKTEAFF; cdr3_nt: TGTGCCAGCAGCGACGGGGACAAAACTGAAGCTTTCTTT
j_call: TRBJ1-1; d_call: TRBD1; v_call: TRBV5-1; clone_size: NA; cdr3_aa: CASSLLQGANTEAFF; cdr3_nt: TGCGCCAGCAGCCTCCTACAGGGGGCGAACACTGAAGCTTTCTTT